Below, 31 T cell receptor beta chains from the same sample are listed, as sequenced in a study of cytomegalovirus exposure and HLA in healthy donors. With 60 Vbeta and 13 Jbeta primers, the PCR was carried out. TCRdb's copy holds only in-frame clones and misses some; the assay was immunoSEQ multiplex PCR. The repertoire holds approximately 150,000 clones, with about three quarters as singletons. Input material: PBMCs. The receptors derive from a female donor in good health and CMV-seronegative.

The V call is TRBV6-5, the J call TRBJ1-2, with TRBD1 matching 9 bases. V shed 2 bases and J 6 bases; nucleotides not matched to a gene: 7. Germline V gene lookup returns CDR1 MNHEY and CDR2 SVGAGI. The CDR3 covers 15 residues. The CDR3 loop reads CASSYGTGPSHGYTF. CDR3 nucleotides: TGTGCCAGCAGTTACGGGACAGGGCCCAGCCATGGCTACACCTTC.

This sequence joins TRBV2 and TRBJ2-5; 7 bases are shared with TRBD2. The CDR3 is 14 amino acids. CDR1 and CDR2 from the germline V gene are SNHLY and FYNNEI. Unmatched junction bases numbered 13, after V lost 4 bases and J lost 11 bases. CDR3 bases: TGTGCCAGCAGTGCCCGGGAGGAATCCTATGAGCAGTACTTC. Protein sequence: CASSAREESYEQYF.

This rearrangement joins TRBV13 to TRBJ1-1; no definite D call. The CDR3 has 14 residues. Germline V gives CDR1 PRHDT, CDR2 FYEKMQ (reference sequence). The V and J ends lost 2 bases and 3 bases respectively, with 10 bases between them. This chain's CDR3 is CASSLSLSDTEAFF. CDR3 DNA: TGTGCCAGCAGCTTATCCTTGTCGGACACTGAAGCTTTCTTT. Full variable domain (outside the CDR3, taken from reference TRBV13 and TRBJ1-1): AAGVIQSPRHLIKEKRETATLKCYPIPRHDTVYWYQQGPGQDPQFLISFYEKMQSDKGSIPDRFSAQQFSDYHSELNMSSLELGDSALYFCASSLSLSDTEAFFGQGTRLTVV.

V usage is TRBV6-1 and J usage is TRBJ1-2, with 7 nucleotides matching TRBD1. Germline lookup yields CDR1 MNHNS and CDR2 SASEGT. The CDR3 is 13 amino acids. J lost 8 bases, V lost 4 bases, and 7 bases had no gene match. CDR3 nucleotide sequence: TGTGCCAGCAGTGCCGACAGGGCAGGGGGCTACACCTTC. Its translation is CASSADRAGGYTF.

This rearrangement joins TRBV30 to TRBJ2-7, with D unclear. The V end lost 0 bases, the J end lost 4 bases, and 7 bases lay between the germline ends. There are 12 residues in the CDR3. Per the germline V gene, CDR1 is GTSNPN and CDR2 is SVGIG (reference sequence). CDR3 sequence (DNA): TGTGCCTGGAGTGTAAACGGTTACGAGCAGTACTTC. As protein: CAWSVNGYEQYF.

This clone was detected only a few times. The gene calls are TRBV19 and TRBJ1-3, with D possibly being TRBD1 (5 bases). CDR1 LNHDA and CDR2 SQIVND come from the germline V gene (reference sequence). Trimming stripped 7 bases from V and 2 bases from J, with 12 bases between. The length of the CDR3 is 14 residues. As DNA, the CDR3 is TGTGCCAGTACGAGTAGGGGTGCTGGAAACACCATATATTTT. This gives the protein CASTSRGAGNTIYF.

The V and J genes are TRBV5-1 and TRBJ1-2, with D possibly being TRBD1 (6 bases). Germline CDR1 reads SGHRS; CDR2 reads YFSETQ. This CDR3 region has 15 residues. Trimming pared 1 base from V and 4 bases from J, leaving 14 bases between. The CDR3 is CASSLSTTGRYGYTF. CDR3 nucleotides: TGCGCCAGCAGCTTGTCGACGACAGGCCGCTATGGCTACACCTTC. The whole variable domain, remainder taken from reference TRBV5-1 and TRBJ1-2, is KAGVTQTPRYLIKTRGQQVTLSCSPISGHRSVSWYQQTPGQGLQFLFEYFSETQRNKGNFPGRFSGRQFSNSRSEMNVSTLELGDSALYLCASSLSTTGRYGYTFGSGTRLTVV.

This sequence joins TRBV7-8 and TRBJ2-5; 7 bases align to TRBD2. The V segment lost 6 bases and the J segment 2 bases; nucleotides outside the gene matches: 3. Germline CDR1 reads SGHVS; CDR2 reads FQNEAQ. This CDR3 comprises 13 residues. The CDR3 loop reads CASRRLAQETQYF. The CDR3 DNA sequence: TGTGCCAGCAGGAGACTAGCTCAAGAGACCCAGTACTTC.

The chain links TRBV7-2 to TRBJ2-7; TRBD1 agrees at 8 bases. The CDR3 is 15 amino acids. Germline V gene sequence: CDR1 SGHTA, CDR2 FQGNSA. Losses at the gene ends were 5 bases for V and 5 bases for J; bases not matched to a gene: 11. The CDR3 DNA reads as TGTGCCAGCAGCAATAGGTACCGGACAGGGAACGAGCAGTACTTC. It codes for CASSNRYRTGNEQYF. The whole variable domain, filled in from reference TRBV7-2 and TRBJ2-7, reads GAGVSQSPSNKVTEKGKDVELRCDPISGHTALYWYRQSLGQGLEFLIYFQGNSAPDKSGLPSDRFSAERTGGSVSTLTIQRTQQEDSAVYLCASSNRYRTGNEQYFGPGTRLTVT.

The V gene is TRBV19, the J gene TRBJ2-3; 11 positions match TRBD1. V trimming: 5 bases; J trimming: 5 bases; junction bases outside the gene matches: 6. Germline V CDR1 and CDR2: LNHDA, SQIVND (reference sequence). CDR3 length: 15 amino acids. DNA for the CDR3: TGTGCCAGTAGTTCCACGGGACAGGGGGGAGATACGCAGTATTTT. It yields the protein CASSSTGQGGDTQYF.

This sequence joins TRBV4-2 and TRBJ2-7; 10 nucleotides line up with TRBD1. The length of the CDR3 is 16 residues. The junction had 10 bases not matched to a gene; V was cut back by 3 bases and J by 5 bases. Germline CDR1 and CDR2: LGHNA and YNFKEQ. CDR3 amino acids: CASSHVTGTGDHEQYF. In DNA, the CDR3 is TGTGCCAGCAGCCATGTAACCGGGACAGGGGACCACGAGCAGTACTTC.

This chain joins TRBV21-1 and TRBJ2-7; the table gives TRBD2 as D, unverified against the DNA. TRBV21-1 is listed as a pseudogene. The CDR3 is 16 amino acids. CDR3 sequence reads: CASGYARHHLSYEQYF. DNA for the CDR3: TGTGCCAGCGGTTACGCGCGGCACCACCTCTCCTACGAGCAGTACTTC.

V gene TRBV7-8 combines with J gene TRBJ2-7, with a tentative D call TRBD1 (6 bases). Per germline, CDR1 SGHVS and CDR2 FQNEAQ. V was shortened by 10 bases and J by 0 bases, with 16 bases between the two germline ends. CDR3 length equals 14 residues. CDR3 region: CATRRDTNSYEQYF. As DNA, the CDR3 is TGTGCCACCCGACGGGACACCAACTCCTACGAGCAGTACTTC.

J is TRBJ1-1 and V is TRBV29-1; no clear D gene. The V gene's germline CDR1 is SQVTM and CDR2 ANQGSEA. Trimming left V 2 bases short and J 0 bases short, with 4 bases between. There are 12 residues in the CDR3. In DNA, the CDR3 is TGCAGCGTTGAATACATGAACACTGAAGCTTTCTTT. Its translation: CSVEYMNTEAFF. The entire variable domain, with the rest obtained from reference TRBV29-1 and TRBJ1-1, is as follows: SAVISQKPSRDICQRGTSLTIQCQVDSQVTMMFWYRQQPGQSLTLIATANQGSEATYESGFVIDKFPISRPNLTFSTLTVSNMSPEDSSIYLCSVEYMNTEAFFGQGTRLTVV.

The V and J genes are TRBV28 and TRBJ1-2; D not resolved. There are 16 residues in the CDR3. The germline gives CDR1 MDHEN, CDR2 SYDVKM. Deletions cut 3 bases from V and 1 base from J, with 15 bases between. The CDR3 region has the DNA TGTGCCAGCAGTTTCCCCGGGAACACATTTAACTATGGCTACACCTTC. The encoded protein is CASSFPGNTFNYGYTF.

The gene calls are TRBV19 and TRBJ2-7; 8 nucleotides align to TRBD2. J was trimmed by 5 bases and V by 3 bases; bases with no gene match: 12. This CDR3 is built from 16 residues. In germline, CDR1 is LNHDA, CDR2 SQIVND (reference sequence). The DNA of the CDR3 is TGTGCCAGTAGTATCCTTCCCGGGACTAGAGGCGACGAGCAGTACTTC. Its translation is CASSILPGTRGDEQYF.

This chain connects TRBV30 to TRBJ1-5; no definite D call. Germline CDR1 GTSNPN, CDR2 SVGIG (reference sequence). The CDR3 length is 14 residues. V was cut by 1 base and J by 4 bases, with 11 bases left in between. In nucleotides, the CDR3 is TGTGCCTGGAGTGATATAAACAGAAATCAGCCCCAGCATTTT. This gives the protein CAWSDINRNQPQHF.

The chain recombines TRBV5-5 with TRBJ1-2, with TRBD1 identical over 9 bases. Looked up from germline, CDR1 is SGHKS and CDR2 is YYEKEE (reference sequence). CDR3 size: 14 residues. V lost 4 bases and J lost 0; bases outside the gene matches: 1. CDR3 bases: TGTGCCAGCAGCCGACAGGGGGCTAACTATGGCTACACCTTC. It translates to CASSRQGANYGYTF.

The chain joins TRBV7-2 to TRBJ2-7; D might be TRBD2 (5 bases). Deletions cut 5 bases from V and 7 bases from J, with 9 bases between. CDR1 SGHTA and CDR2 FQGNSA come from the germline V gene. This CDR3 is built from 11 residues. This chain's CDR3 is CASSLDWEQYF. DNA of the CDR3: TGTGCCAGCAGCCTGGACTGGGAGCAGTACTTC.

This chain uses TRBV19 with TRBJ1-2; D is unresolved. This CDR3 is 12 amino acids long. V was shortened by 5 bases and J by 8 bases, with 12 bases between the two germline ends. Germline CDR1 and CDR2: LNHDA and SQIVND (reference sequence). CDR3 nucleotide sequence: TGTGCCAGTAGTGAGAGGGCTGTCGGCTACACCTTC. Translating gives CASSERAVGYTF. The full variable domain, with the rest looked up from reference TRBV19 and TRBJ1-2, is DGGITQSPKYLFRKEGQNVTLSCEQNLNHDAMYWYRQDPGQGLRLIYYSQIVNDFQKGDIAEGYSVSREKKESFPLTVTSAQKNPTAFYLCASSERAVGYTFGSGTRLTVV.

The chain employs TRBV30 and TRBJ2-7, with 7 bases fitting TRBD1. CDR1 is GTSNPN, CDR2 SVGIG, per germline (reference sequence). V dropped 1 base and J dropped 2; count of bases not matched to a gene: 14. This CDR3 is 17 amino acids long. DNA of the CDR3: TGTGCCTGGAGTGGTGATCTTACCGGGACAGACACCTACGAGCAGTACTTC. It encodes CAWSGDLTGTDTYEQYF.

The chain carries TRBV7-3 and TRBJ2-1; possible D gene TRBD2, 5 bases. Germline values: CDR1 SGHTA, CDR2 FQGTGA. Trimming took off 7 bases at V and 5 bases at J, with 12 bases between the two ends. This CDR3 is 13 amino acids long. The CDR3 region has the DNA TGTGCCAGCAAGCCGCCCGGGGACAATGAGCAGTTCTTC. Its translation is CASKPPGDNEQFF.

V usage is TRBV7-2 and J usage is TRBJ2-5; D is undetermined. This CDR3 has 16 residues. Germline CDR1 reads SGHTA; CDR2 reads FQGNSA. The V end lost 2 bases, the J end lost 2 bases, and 15 bases lay between the germline ends. The CDR3 DNA reads TGTGCCAGCAGCTTAATTCCGTCCCCCGGTCAAGAGACCCAGTACTTC. Its protein product is CASSLIPSPGQETQYF.

There are a few counts of this clone. The rearrangement joins TRBV5-1 to TRBJ2-3; TRBD1 is a possible D gene (5 bases). The CDR3 sequence is 16 residues long. Germline V gene data show CDR1 as SGHRS and CDR2 as YFSETQ. With 2 bases removed from V and 5 bases from J, the gap between germline ends came to 18 bases. CDR3 DNA sequence: TGCGCCAGCAGCTTTGTCACAGGAACTAACCGAGATACGCAGTATTTT. This sequence encodes CASSFVTGTNRDTQYF.

The CDR3 here is CAISPQGPEQYF. As DNA, the CDR3 is TGTGCCATCAGCCCACAGGGTCCCGAGCAGTACTTC. The chain employs TRBV10-3 and TRBJ2-7; tentative D call: TRBD1 (6 bases). From germline, CDR1 is ENHRY and CDR2 SYGVKD. Trimming shortened V by 6 bases and J by 6 bases, and 12 bases separated the two germline ends. The CDR3 totals 12 residues.

The chain combines TRBV11-2 with TRBJ1-2; D gene uncertain. Germline loops: CDR1 SGHAT, CDR2 FQNNGV. The V end was cut by 6 bases, the J end by 4 bases, with 18 bases between. This CDR3 has 15 residues. CDR3 nucleotides: TGTGCCAGCAGTCCCACGGGAGGTTCTATCTATGGCTACACCTTC. It encodes CASSPTGGSIYGYTF.

The V and J genes are TRBV18 and TRBJ1-4; D gene ambiguous. Per the germline V gene, CDR1 is KGHSH and CDR2 is LQKENI. The CDR3 runs 16 residues. The germline V and J ends were trimmed by 3 bases and 11 bases, with 22 bases remaining between them. This CDR3 reads CASSPREIREHGKLFF. The CDR3 DNA is TGTGCCAGCTCACCCCGAGAGATTCGGGAACATGGGAAACTGTTTTTT.

The V and J genes are TRBV1 and TRBJ1-2. TRBV1 is labeled a pseudogene. The CDR3 has 15 residues. CDR3 loop: CTSSQVPALRNGYTF. DNA for the CDR3: TGCACCAGCAGCCAGGTCCCGGCACTACGGAATGGCTACACCTTC.

This sequence joins TRBV4-3 and TRBJ2-3, with D tentatively TRBD1 (6 bases). V lost 0 bases, J lost 4 bases, and 14 bases lay in between. Germline V gene sequence: CDR1 LGHNA, CDR2 YSLEER. CDR3 length: 16 residues. The CDR3 DNA reads as TGCGCCAGCAGCCAAGATCTTGAGGGGGTATCAGATACGCAGTATTTT. Translation: CASSQDLEGVSDTQYF.

This clone has more than one count but fewer than ten. The chain employs TRBV11-2 and TRBJ1-5; D ambiguous. V lost 1 base, J lost 7 bases, and 11 bases lay in between. This CDR3 comprises 14 residues. Germline V gives CDR1 SGHAT, CDR2 FQNNGV. DNA of the CDR3: TGTGCCAGCAGCTTAGGGCTGCAGTCGCAGCCCCAGCATTTT. This translates into CASSLGLQSQPQHF.

V is TRBV6-5 and J is TRBJ1-2, with D unclear. V was cut by 5 bases and J by 4 bases, with 11 bases left in between. Germline CDR1 MNHEY, CDR2 SVGAGI. The CDR3 contains 13 residues. CDR3 in DNA: TGTGCCAGCAGTACGACACCGGTCTATGGCTACACCTTC. Translated, it gives CASSTTPVYGYTF.